The 15 T cell receptor beta chains reported below all come from one sample, sequenced in a study of Tregs in tolerant kidney transplant recipients. The nonmyeloablative bone marrow transplants came from related graft donors, with transient mixed chimerism. Generated by immunoSEQ multiplex PCR, the TCRdb table keeps only in-frame clones and is missing some. Its clone listing holds roughly 6,700 clones. The material was CD4+ T cells from blood (PBMCs), obtained 6 months after the transplant. The origin of the receptors is a human patient who received a combined kidney and bone marrow transplant. Some T cells may have originated in the graft donor.

Details on this clone: The sequence runs out 3 residues before the end of the CDR3; the remainder is reconstructed from the germline J gene. The rearrangement uses TRBV20-1 and TRBJ2-2; TRBD1 matches at 9 bases. The junction had 10 bases not matched to a gene; V was cut back by 5 bases and J by 6 bases. CDR1 is DFQATT and CDR2 is SNEGSKA in the germline V gene (reference sequence). The CDR3 spans 15 residues. The CDR3 bases that were read are TGCAGTGCTGCCCGGGACAGGGAGTTCCCCGGGGAG. It yields the protein CSAARDREFPGE. The whole CDR3 sequence reads CSAARDREFPGELFF.

By frequency, this clone is medium-sized. The sequence runs out 3 residues before the end of the CDR3; the remainder is reconstructed from the germline J gene. The genes are TRBV6-2 or TRBV6-3 and TRBJ2-1; TRBD2 matches at 10 bases. Trimming cost V 7 bases and J 6 bases; bases outside gene matches: 9. Germline loops: CDR1 MNHEY, CDR2 SVGEGT. The CDR3 contains 15 residues. The CDR3 sequence: CASNSGTSEGNEQFF. CDR3 bases read: TGTGCCAGCAATAGTGGGACTAGCGAGGGCAATGAG.

About this clone: The observed sequence ends 3 residues before the CDR3 terminus, with the missing tail filled in from the germline J gene. The genes are TRBV13 and TRBJ2-1; D is perhaps TRBD1 (6 bases). The CDR3 runs 13 residues. Germline assignment: CDR1 PRHDT and CDR2 FYEKMQ (reference sequence). V gave up 5 bases and J gave up 7 bases, with 12 bases separating them. The CDR3 spells CASSARTVNEQFF. Incomplete CDR3 DNA: TGTGCCAGCAGCGCCAGGACAGTTAATGAG.

Turning to this clone: The read ends 3 residues before the CDR3 terminus; that terminus is restored from the germline J gene. This rearrangement joins TRBV19 to TRBJ2-3, with 16 bases fitting TRBD2. Germline CDR1 LNHDA, CDR2 SQIVND (reference sequence). Trimming cost V 5 bases and J 7 bases; bases outside gene matches: 6. This CDR3 has 16 residues. Partial CDR3 DNA: TGTGCCAGTAGTGTGCCGGGACTAGCGGGAGGGCATACG. Amino acids: CASSVPGLAGGHT. The whole CDR3 protein is CASSVPGLAGGHTQYF. Supplemented by reference TRBV19 and TRBJ2-3, the full variable domain reads DGGITQSPKYLFRKEGQNVTLSCEQNLNHDAMYWYRQDPGQGLRLIYYSQIVNDFQKGDIAEGYSVSREKKESFPLTVTSAQKNPTAFYLCASSVPGLAGGHTQYFGPGTRLTVL.

Its frequency marks this clone as medium-sized (0.01 to 0.1%). The CDR3 end lies 3 residues beyond the end of the read and is filled in from the germline J gene. The chain combines TRBV5-1 with TRBJ1-1, with TRBD1 identical over 9 bases. Germline assignment: CDR1 SGHRS and CDR2 YFSETQ. The CDR3 is made up of 16 amino acids. V gave up 1 base and J gave up 5 bases; unmatched junction bases: 9. The CDR3 DNA, read in part, is TGCGCCAGCAGCTTGTGGGGACGGACAGGGGAAACTGAA. Protein: CASSLWGRTGETE. From start to end, the CDR3 is CASSLWGRTGETEAFF.

On this clone itself: Read data end 3 residues before the CDR3 end; the end is taken from the germline J gene. V is TRBV28 and J is TRBJ1-3; D is unclear. Germline CDR1 reads MDHEN; CDR2 reads SYDVKM. The germline V and J ends were trimmed by 2 bases and 4 bases, with 15 bases remaining between them. This CDR3 region has 16 residues. The covered CDR3 bases are TGTGCCAGCAGTTTAGCATTGTCCAGAACCGGAAACACC. Translation: CASSLALSRTGNT. The whole CDR3 reads CASSLALSRTGNTIYF.

Note on this clone: The read comes to an end 3 residues before the CDR3 does, leaving the germline J gene to fill in the end. This chain uses TRBV2 with TRBJ2-4; TRBD2 matches 8 bases. Germline values: CDR1 SNHLY, CDR2 FYNNEI. The CDR3 is made up of 15 amino acids. V gave up 2 bases and J gave up 0 bases; unmatched junction bases: 0. This CDR3 is CASSELAGAKNIQYF. CDR3 DNA (partial): TGTGCCAGCAGTGAACTAGCGGGAGCCAAAAACATT.

Of note for this clone: The DNA ends 3 residues before the CDR3 does, and the rest of the CDR3 is filled in from the germline J gene. The rearrangement joins TRBV19 to TRBJ1-5; 9 positions match TRBD1. Trimming took 3 bases from V and 4 from J; bases not matched to a gene: 10. Per germline, CDR1 LNHDA and CDR2 SQIVND (reference sequence). The CDR3 consists of 17 residues. The CDR3 loop is CASSMSGDGTGNQPQHF. CDR3 DNA, as far as it was read: TGTGCCAGTAGTATGTCGGGGGATGGGACAGGGAATCAGCCC.

About this clone itself: Read data end 3 residues before the CDR3 end; the end is taken from the germline J gene. This chain joins TRBV18 and TRBJ2-2; the D gene is possibly TRBD1 (5 bases). The CDR3 length is 14 residues. V was pared by 2 bases and J by 1 base, with 5 bases between. The germline CDR1 and CDR2 sequences are KGHSH and LQKENI. The sequenced CDR3 bases are TGTGCCAGCTCACCAGGACAGAACACCGGGGAG. It yields the protein CASSPGQNTGE. The complete CDR3 sequence is CASSPGQNTGELFF.

On this clone: The read terminates 3 residues ahead of where the CDR3 ends, so the germline J gene completes it. The chain uses TRBV2 and TRBJ1-3; the D gene is possibly TRBD1 (5 bases). The CDR3 is 17 residues long. The V and J ends lost 4 bases and 0 bases respectively, with 16 bases between them. Germline assignment: CDR1 SNHLY and CDR2 FYNNEI. CDR3 DNA, as far as it was read: TGTGCCAGCAGTGGGGGCCAGGCGGCTACCTCTGGAAACACC. This codes for CASSGGQAATSGNT. The whole CDR3 protein reads CASSGGQAATSGNTIYF. Combining the CDR3 with reference TRBV2 and TRBJ1-3 gives the whole variable domain EPEVTQTPSHQVTQMGQEVILRCVPISNHLYFYWYRQILGQKVEFLVSFYNNEISEKSEIFDDQFSVERPDGSNFTLKIRSTKLEDSAMYFCASSGGQAATSGNTIYFGEGSWLTVV.

This clone ranks as medium-sized in terms of frequency. The covered CDR3 bases are TGTGCCAGCAGCCAGGCAACAGGGCCGAAGCCC. Its translation is CASSQATGPKP. The entire CDR3 protein is CASSQATGPKPQHF. V gene TRBV4-2 combines with J gene TRBJ1-5; D might be TRBD1 (6 bases). Read sequence stops 3 residues before the CDR3 end, and the germline J gene provides the missing end. The CDR3 spans 14 residues. Germline CDR1 LGHNA, CDR2 YNFKEQ. V was trimmed by 3 bases and J by 8 bases, leaving 14 bases between them.

On this clone: The read is 3 residues too short to cover the CDR3 end, so that end is filled in from the germline J gene. The V and J genes are TRBV27 and TRBJ2-3; a possible D gene is TRBD2 (6 bases). The CDR3 contains 15 residues. Germline values: CDR1 MNHEY, CDR2 SMNVEV (reference sequence). Between the trimmed V and J ends, which lost 3 bases and 1 base, there was a span of 11 bases. Incomplete CDR3 DNA: TGTGCCAGCAGTTTTCGGGGGATCGGCACAGATACG. Translated, it gives CASSFRGIGTDT. The complete CDR3 protein is CASSFRGIGTDTQYF.

About this clone itself: The read finishes 3 residues shy of the CDR3 end, and the germline J gene is used to complete it. The chain uses TRBV7-9 and TRBJ1-1; a weak D match, TRBD1 (5 bases). This CDR3 has 11 amino acids. Germline V gene data show CDR1 as SEHNR and CDR2 as FQNEAQ (reference sequence). The CDR3 here is CASSFGRVAFF. The part of the CDR3 DNA that was read is TGTGCCAGCAGCTTTGGCAGGGTA.

Worth noting for this clone: The missing CDR3 end, 3 residues past where the read stops, is filled in from the germline J gene. This chain joins TRBV28 and TRBJ1-2; TRBD1 is a possible D gene (5 bases). With 2 bases removed from V and 5 bases from J, the gap between germline ends came to 15 bases. Per the germline V gene, CDR1 is MDHEN and CDR2 is SYDVKM. The CDR3 runs to 15 residues. The sequenced part of the CDR3 DNA is TGTGCCAGCAGTTTAGCCCCGGGGGGGGTTTATGGC. This sequence encodes CASSLAPGGVYG. The entire CDR3 sequence reads CASSLAPGGVYGYTF.

As to this clone: The DNA ends 3 residues before the CDR3 does, and the rest of the CDR3 is filled in from the germline J gene. The chain employs TRBV10-3 and TRBJ2-1; D gene unclear. Per germline, CDR1 ENHRY and CDR2 SYGVKD. The CDR3 consists of 13 residues. Trimming stripped 2 bases from V and 7 bases from J, with 9 bases between. The CDR3 bases that were read are TGTGCCATCAGTGAGCGCCTAGGAAATGAG. Encoded protein: CAISERLGNE. The complete CDR3 protein is CAISERLGNEQFF.